This T cell receptor beta chain was sequenced for a study of cytomegalovirus exposure and HLA in healthy donors. Regarding this clone: Its cognate antigen is unknown.

Whole-study findings and limits: Most TCR beta V segments were productive about 87% or about 30% of the time in an earlier analysis.

PCR primers comprised 60 Vbeta and 13 Jbeta primers. Sequencing was performed with immunoSEQ multiplex PCR; in TCRdb, only in-frame clones are kept and a portion is missing. Of about 150,000 clones in the sample, just under 75% were seen once. This CDR3 has 14 residues. V lost 0 bases and J lost 3, with 6 bases in between. CDR1 and CDR2 (germline): LNHDA, SQIVND (reference sequence). The receptor was derived from a woman aged 18-29 years in good health and CMV-seronegative. The chain recombines TRBV19 with TRBJ1-5; D not resolved. Material: PBMCs. CDR3: CASSIERVNQPQHF. The CDR3 DNA reads as TGTGCCAGTAGTATAGAACGGGTCAATCAGCCCCAGCATTTT.